The sequence of this T cell receptor beta chain was determined in a study of identifying expanded T cells in peripheral blood. Study-wide points: Roughly two-week clone count variance significantly increased as total template count grew. Approximately 1.1 clones differed between technical replicates, versus roughly 17 and 20 over time.

Clones were read by immunoSEQ multiplex PCR, and TCRdb kept only the in-frame ones, dropping some. This sample has 75,000 to 95,000 clones, with over 75% found just once. During the collection period, no donor immune events like infections were recorded. Germline V gives CDR1 MNHEY, CDR2 SMNVEV (reference sequence). CDR3 length equals 15 residues. The V and J ends lost 2 bases and 6 bases respectively, with 11 bases between them. As concerns this clone: Its antigen is unidentified.

The rearrangement uses TRBV27 and TRBJ1-6; D perhaps matches TRBD1 (5 bases). The sequence derives from a person aged 18 to 70 in good health. Source material: blood. The CDR3 DNA reads TGTGCCAGCAGTTTAAACGCAGGGTTTAATTCACCCCTCCACTTT. Amino acid sequence: CASSLNAGFNSPLHF.